This T cell receptor (beta chain) derives from a study of regulatory T cells in long-lasting Graves disease. The authors built TCR beta libraries using iRepertoire HTBI primers and Arm-PCR of CDR3 regions. TCRdb re-analysed the multiplex PCR reads in MiXCR, keeping a single row per CDR3 protein. The sample carries a few hundred thousand distinct CDR3 sequences, 16% recorded once. This clonotype occurred once. No antigen is known for it. Study results and limitations: It was in persistent disease that TRBV28, TRBJ1-2 and TRBJ2-5 were favored.

Time point of the sample: newly diagnosed GD, antithyroid drugs for less than 3 months. RNA isolated from PBMCs was used to make the TCR library. Trimming at V came to 3 bases and at J to 5 bases, leaving 6 bases not matched to a gene. The CDR3 extends over 16 amino acids. Germline V gene lookup returns CDR1 SGHTA and CDR2 FQGNSA. This sample was also put to use in a study of T cells in Graves' hyperthyroidism and ophthalmopathy. As that study records: Based on clinical symptoms, serum thyroxine and TRAb, thyroid ultrasound and orbital computed tomography, diagnoses were reached. HTBI primers were used for first-round RT-PCR of the TCR CDR3. Among clonotypes expanded in thyroid above 0.001, most were also found in blood.

The chain is built from TRBV7-2 and TRBJ2-3; 12 positions match TRBD2. The receptor's source is a middle-aged man with Graves disease. Sequences were derived from peripheral blood mononuclear cells (PBMCs), sampled at new diagnosis, from a patient treated with antithyroid drugs. The chain's CDR3 is CASSLVASGGVDTQYF. As DNA, the CDR3 is TGTGCCAGCAGCTTGGTGGCTAGCGGGGGGGTAGATACGCAGTATTTT.